This TCR beta chain was identified in a study of blood T cell repertoires in COVID-19. Study overall: Sites in the United States, Italy and Spain provided acute and convalescent COVID-19 samples. The analysed material was cDNA or gDNA that came from T cells, B-cell-depleted T cells, or PBMCs.

The germline gives CDR1 SGDLS, CDR2 YYNGEE. The V gene lost 3 bases and the J gene lost 2 bases, with 14 bases spanning the gap. This CDR3 region has 16 residues. Study processing details: Amplification of reference gene primers was used by the study to estimate nucleated cell counts. The table came from immunoSEQ multiplex PCR; TCRdb's copy has only in-frame clones and leaves some out. V, J and clone size reflect that table, while D and trimming were determined from the DNA. The table lists around 110,000 clones, 70% to 90% of them singletons. The source is a man between 40 and 49 years old with active or convalescent COVID-19. The sequenced sample was peripheral blood. The rearrangement uses TRBV9 and TRBJ1-4, with a possible D match to TRBD1 (5 bases). CDR3 bases: TGTGCCAGCAGCGCGGACCAGGGTAGTACTAATGAAAAACTGTTTTTT. It encodes CASSADQGSTNEKLFF.